These T cell receptor beta chains were read from a single sample in a study. From the 5' RACE reads, TCRdb called clonotypes with MiXCR, one entry per CDR3 protein. The sample holds some 62,000 distinct CDR3 sequences; approximately 29% are singletons and the top ten take 2% to 2.5%. Sequencing was performed on tumor-infiltrating naive CD4+ T cells sorted from the breast tumor. Receptor source: a female donor with breast cancer. Both conserved end residues are part of each CDR3. D genes are given only for firm matches. Size values are once, few and many counts, or a class for expanded clones, and some rows have none.

clone_size: -
v_call: TRBV7-8
cdr3_length: 15
j_call: TRBJ2-7
d_call: -
cdr3_nt: TGTGCCAGCAGCGTACGTGGGGCAGGTCCCTACGAGCAGTACTTC
cdr3_aa: CASSVRGAGPYEQYF

clone_size: few
v_call: TRBV20-1
cdr3_length: 14
j_call: TRBJ2-3
d_call: TRBD1
cdr3_nt: TGCAGTGCTAGGCAGGGGGTTGGTGCAGATACGCAGTATTTT
cdr3_aa: CSARQGVGADTQYF

clone_size: -
v_call: TRBV12-3/TRBV12-4
cdr3_length: 17
j_call: TRBJ2-5
d_call: TRBD1
cdr3_nt: TGTGCCAGCAGTCCAAATTCCGGGACAGGGGGCGGAGAGACCCAGTACTTC
cdr3_aa: CASSPNSGTGGGETQYF

clone_size: -
v_call: TRBV6-1
cdr3_length: 13
j_call: TRBJ1-3
d_call: -
cdr3_nt: TGTGCCAGCAGTGGAGCTGGCAGAAACACCATATATTTT
cdr3_aa: CASSGAGRNTIYF

clone_size: many
v_call: TRBV5-1
cdr3_length: 15
j_call: TRBJ2-5
d_call: -
cdr3_nt: TGCGCCAGCAGCCCACAGGGACCCCGCCAAGAGACCCAGTACTTC
cdr3_aa: CASSPQGPRQETQYF

clone_size: many
v_call: TRBV12-3/TRBV12-4
cdr3_length: 11
j_call: TRBJ2-7
d_call: -
cdr3_nt: TGTGCCAGCAGTTTTCTCTACGAGCAGTACTTC
cdr3_aa: CASSFLYEQYF

clone_size: few
v_call: TRBV29-1
cdr3_length: 12
j_call: TRBJ1-5
d_call: -
cdr3_nt: TGCAGCGTTGCAGGGGTTGGTCAGCCCCAGCATTTT
cdr3_aa: CSVAGVGQPQHF

clone_size: many
v_call: TRBV5-1
cdr3_length: 13
j_call: TRBJ1-2
d_call: -
cdr3_nt: TGCGCCAGCAGCTTGGACGGCTCCCTTGGCTACACCTTC
cdr3_aa: CASSLDGSLGYTF

clone_size: -
v_call: TRBV9
cdr3_length: 15
j_call: TRBJ2-1
d_call: -
cdr3_nt: TGTGCCAGCACCCGAGGGGGGGGGGTAGAGAATGAGCAGTTCTTC
cdr3_aa: CASTRGGGVENEQFF

clone_size: -
v_call: TRBV20-1
cdr3_length: 14
j_call: TRBJ2-4
d_call: TRBD2
cdr3_nt: TGCAGTGCTAGTTTAGCGGGAGGGGAAAACATTCAGTACTTC
cdr3_aa: CSASLAGGENIQYF